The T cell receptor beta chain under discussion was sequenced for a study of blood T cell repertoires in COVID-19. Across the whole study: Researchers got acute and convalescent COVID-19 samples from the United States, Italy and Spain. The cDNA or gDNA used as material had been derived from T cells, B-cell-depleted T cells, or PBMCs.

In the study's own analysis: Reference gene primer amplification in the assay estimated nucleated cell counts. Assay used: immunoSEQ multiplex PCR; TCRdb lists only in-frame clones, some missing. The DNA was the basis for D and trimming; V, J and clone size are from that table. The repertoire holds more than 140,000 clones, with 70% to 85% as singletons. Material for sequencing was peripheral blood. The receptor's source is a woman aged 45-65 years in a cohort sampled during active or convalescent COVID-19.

This chain's CDR3 is CASSQGQGGMSPLHF. CDR3 bases: TGTGCCAGCAGCCAAGGGCAGGGAGGTATGTCACCCCTCCACTTT. V usage is TRBV3-1 (or the pseudogene TRBV3-2) and J usage is TRBJ1-6; D possibly corresponds to TRBD1 (5 bases). This CDR3 has 15 amino acids. Looked up from germline, CDR1 is LGHDT and CDR2 is YNNKEL (reference sequence). The ends were cut back, 1 base at V and 10 bases at J, with 14 bases in the middle.